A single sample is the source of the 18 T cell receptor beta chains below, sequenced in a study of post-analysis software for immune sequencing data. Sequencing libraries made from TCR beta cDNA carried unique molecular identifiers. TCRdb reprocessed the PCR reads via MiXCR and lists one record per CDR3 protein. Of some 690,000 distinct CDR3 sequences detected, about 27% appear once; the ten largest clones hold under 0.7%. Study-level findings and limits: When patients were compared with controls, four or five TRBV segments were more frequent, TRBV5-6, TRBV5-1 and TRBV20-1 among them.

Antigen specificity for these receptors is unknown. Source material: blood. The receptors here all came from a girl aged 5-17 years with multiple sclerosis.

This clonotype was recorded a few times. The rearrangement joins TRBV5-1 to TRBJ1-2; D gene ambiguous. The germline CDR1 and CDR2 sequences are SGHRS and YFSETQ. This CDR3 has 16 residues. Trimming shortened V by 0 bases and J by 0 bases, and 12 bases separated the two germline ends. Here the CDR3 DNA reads TGCGCCAGCAGCTTGGTCTTAGGATCTACTAACTATGGCTACACCTTC. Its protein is CASSLVLGSTNYGYTF.

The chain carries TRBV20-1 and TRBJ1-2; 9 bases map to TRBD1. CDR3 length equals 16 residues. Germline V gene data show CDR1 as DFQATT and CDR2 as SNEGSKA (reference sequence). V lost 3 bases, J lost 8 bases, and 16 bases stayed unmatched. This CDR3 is CSARGKTGGTCGGYTF. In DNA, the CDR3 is TGCAGTGCTAGGGGCAAGACAGGGGGGACTTGCGGGGGCTACACCTTC.

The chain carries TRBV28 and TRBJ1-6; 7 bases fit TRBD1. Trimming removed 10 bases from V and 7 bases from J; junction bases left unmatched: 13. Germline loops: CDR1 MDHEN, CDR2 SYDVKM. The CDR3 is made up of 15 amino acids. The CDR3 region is CATTTSGTANSPLHF. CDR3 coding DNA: TGTGCCACCACAACCTCCGGGACAGCCAATTCACCCCTCCACTTT.

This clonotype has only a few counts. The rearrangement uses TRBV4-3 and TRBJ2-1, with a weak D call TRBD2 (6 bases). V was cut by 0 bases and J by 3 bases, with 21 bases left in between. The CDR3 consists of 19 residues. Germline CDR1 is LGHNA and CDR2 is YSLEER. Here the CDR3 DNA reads TGCGCCAGCAGCCAAGATGAGGGGATGGCGGGAAGGGGCTACAATGAGCAGTTCTTC. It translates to CASSQDEGMAGRGYNEQFF.

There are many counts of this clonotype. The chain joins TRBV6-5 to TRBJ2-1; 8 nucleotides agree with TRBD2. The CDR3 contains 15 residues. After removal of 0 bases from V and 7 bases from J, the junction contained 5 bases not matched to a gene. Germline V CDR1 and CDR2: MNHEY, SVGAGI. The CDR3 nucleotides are TGTGCCAGCAGTTACTCCCGGACTAGCCAAAATGAGCAGTTCTTC. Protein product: CASSYSRTSQNEQFF.

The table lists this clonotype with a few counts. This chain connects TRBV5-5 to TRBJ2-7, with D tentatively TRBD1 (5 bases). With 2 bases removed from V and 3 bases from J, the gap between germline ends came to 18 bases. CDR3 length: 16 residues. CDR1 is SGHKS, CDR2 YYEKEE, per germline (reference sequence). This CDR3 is CASSFSTQGGRYEQYF. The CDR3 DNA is TGTGCCAGCAGCTTCTCAACGCAGGGTGGTCGCTACGAGCAGTACTTC.

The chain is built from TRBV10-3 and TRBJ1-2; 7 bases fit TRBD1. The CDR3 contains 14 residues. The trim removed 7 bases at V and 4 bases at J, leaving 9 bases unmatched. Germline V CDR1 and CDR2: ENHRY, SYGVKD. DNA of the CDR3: TGTGCCATCACTAGCGGACAGGATCCCTATGGCTACACCTTC. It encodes CAITSGQDPYGYTF.

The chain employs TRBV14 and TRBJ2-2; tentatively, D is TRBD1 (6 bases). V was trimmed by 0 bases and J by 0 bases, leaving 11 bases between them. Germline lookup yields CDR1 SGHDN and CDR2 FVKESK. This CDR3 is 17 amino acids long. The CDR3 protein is CASSQDLPGANTGELFF. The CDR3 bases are TGTGCCAGCAGCCAAGACCTCCCAGGGGCGAACACCGGGGAGCTGTTTTTT.

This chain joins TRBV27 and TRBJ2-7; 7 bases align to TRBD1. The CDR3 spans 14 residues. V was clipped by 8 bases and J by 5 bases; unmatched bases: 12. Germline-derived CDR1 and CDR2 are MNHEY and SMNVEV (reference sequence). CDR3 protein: CASGTGVAIHEQYF. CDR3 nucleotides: TGTGCCAGCGGAACAGGGGTGGCTATCCACGAGCAGTACTTC.

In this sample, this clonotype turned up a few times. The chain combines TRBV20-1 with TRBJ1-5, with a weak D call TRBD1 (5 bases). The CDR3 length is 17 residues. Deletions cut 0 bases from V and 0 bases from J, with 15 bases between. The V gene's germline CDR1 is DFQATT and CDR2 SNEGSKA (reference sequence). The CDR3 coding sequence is TGCAGTGCTAGAGATCGACAGAACCCCGGTAGCAATCAGCCCCAGCATTTT. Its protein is CSARDRQNPGSNQPQHF.

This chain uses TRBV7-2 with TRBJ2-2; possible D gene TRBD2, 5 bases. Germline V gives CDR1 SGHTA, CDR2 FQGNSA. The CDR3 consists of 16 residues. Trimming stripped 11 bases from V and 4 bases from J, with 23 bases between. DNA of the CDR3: TGTGCCGGCACCACTAGGGCGACCCCCGGCACCGGGGAGCTGTTTTTT. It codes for CAGTTRATPGTGELFF.

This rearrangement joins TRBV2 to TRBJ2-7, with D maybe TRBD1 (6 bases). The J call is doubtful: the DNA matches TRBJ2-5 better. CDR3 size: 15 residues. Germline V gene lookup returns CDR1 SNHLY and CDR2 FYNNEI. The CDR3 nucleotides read TGTGCCAGCAGTACCGGGACATCTAAACGAGAGACCCAGTACTTC. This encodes CASSTGTSKRETQYF.

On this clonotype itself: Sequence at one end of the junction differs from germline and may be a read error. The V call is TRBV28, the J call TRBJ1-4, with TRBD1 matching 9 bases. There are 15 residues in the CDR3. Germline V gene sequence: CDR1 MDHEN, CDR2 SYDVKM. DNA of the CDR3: TGTGCCAGCAGTTCCGGGACAGGGTTCTTTGAAAAACCGTTTTTT. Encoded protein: CASSSGTGFFEKPFF.

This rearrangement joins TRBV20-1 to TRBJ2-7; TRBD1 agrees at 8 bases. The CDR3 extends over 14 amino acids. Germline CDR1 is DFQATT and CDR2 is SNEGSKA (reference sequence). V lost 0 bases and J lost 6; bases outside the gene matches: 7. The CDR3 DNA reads TGCAGTGCTAGAGAGCCCAGGGGGCTACGCGAGCAGTACTTC. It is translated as CSAREPRGLREQYF.

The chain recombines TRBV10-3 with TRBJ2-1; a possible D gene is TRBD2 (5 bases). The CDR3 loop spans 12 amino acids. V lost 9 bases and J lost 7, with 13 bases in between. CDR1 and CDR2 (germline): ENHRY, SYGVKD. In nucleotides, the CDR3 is TGTGCCATAACTGGGTCGGGGAATGAGCAGTTCTTC. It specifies CAITGSGNEQFF.

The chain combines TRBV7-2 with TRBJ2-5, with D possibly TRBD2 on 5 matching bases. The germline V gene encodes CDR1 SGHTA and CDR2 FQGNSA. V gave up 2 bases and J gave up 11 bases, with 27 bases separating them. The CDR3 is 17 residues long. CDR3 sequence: CASSLRLRRADSYGQYF. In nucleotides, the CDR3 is TGTGCCAGCAGCTTACGTCTGAGGCGGGCAGACTCCTACGGGCAGTACTTC.

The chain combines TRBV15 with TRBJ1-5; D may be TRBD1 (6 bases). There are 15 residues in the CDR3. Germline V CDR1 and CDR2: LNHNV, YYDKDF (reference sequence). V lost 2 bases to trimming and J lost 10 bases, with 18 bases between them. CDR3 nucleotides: TGTGCCACCAGCAGATCGAAGGGGGTTCTAAGACCCCAGCATTTT. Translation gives CATSRSKGVLRPQHF. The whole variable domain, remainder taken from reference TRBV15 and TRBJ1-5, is DAMVIQNPRYQVTQFGKPVTLSCSQTLNHNVMYWYQQKSSQAPKLLFHYYDKDFNNEADTPDNFQSRRPNTSFCFLDIRSPGLGDTAMYLCATSRSKGVLRPQHFGDGTRLSIL.

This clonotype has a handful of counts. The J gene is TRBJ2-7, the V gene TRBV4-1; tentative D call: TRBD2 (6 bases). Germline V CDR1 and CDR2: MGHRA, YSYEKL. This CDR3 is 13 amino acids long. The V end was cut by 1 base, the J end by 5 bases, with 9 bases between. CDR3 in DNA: TGCGCCAGCAGCCAAGGCCCGGGGGACGAGCAGTACTTC. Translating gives CASSQGPGDEQYF.